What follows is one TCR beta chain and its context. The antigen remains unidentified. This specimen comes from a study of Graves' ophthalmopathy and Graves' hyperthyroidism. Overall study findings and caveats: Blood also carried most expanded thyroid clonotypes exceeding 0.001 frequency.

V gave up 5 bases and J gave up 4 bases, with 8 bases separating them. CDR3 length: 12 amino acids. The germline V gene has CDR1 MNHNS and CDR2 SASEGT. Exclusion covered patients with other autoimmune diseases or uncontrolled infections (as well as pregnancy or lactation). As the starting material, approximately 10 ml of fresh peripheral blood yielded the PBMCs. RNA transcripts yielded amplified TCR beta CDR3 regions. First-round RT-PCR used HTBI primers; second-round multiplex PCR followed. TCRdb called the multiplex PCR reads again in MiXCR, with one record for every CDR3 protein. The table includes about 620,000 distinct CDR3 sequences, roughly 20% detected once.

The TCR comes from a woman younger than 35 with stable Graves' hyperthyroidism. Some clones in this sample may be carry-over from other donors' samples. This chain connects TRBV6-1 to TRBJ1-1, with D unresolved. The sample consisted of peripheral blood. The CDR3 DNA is TGTGCCAGCAGTAGGGTAGGCACTGAAGCTTTCTTT. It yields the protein CASSRVGTEAFF.